Presented here are 7 T cell receptor beta chains from one specimen sequenced in a study of blood T cell repertoires in COVID-19. The data were produced by immunoSEQ multiplex PCR, yet TCRdb's version contains in-frame clones alone and is incomplete. The repertoire holds some 160,000 clones, with roughly 79% as singletons. The sample consisted of peripheral blood. These receptors were taken from a middle-aged man with active or convalescent COVID-19.

The count of this clone is one. The V gene is TRBV6-6, the J gene TRBJ2-3; D remains ambiguous. CDR3 length: 16 residues. Per germline, CDR1 MNHNY and CDR2 SVGAGI (reference sequence). V lost 6 bases to trimming and J lost 0 bases, with 16 bases between them. This chain's CDR3 is CASSPRYPSSTDTQYF. The CDR3 nucleotides are TGTGCCAGCAGCCCCAGGTACCCCTCTAGCACAGATACGCAGTATTTT.

This clone was found once. This rearrangement joins TRBV10-2 to TRBJ2-1, with a weak D call TRBD1 (6 bases). The V end lost 3 bases, the J end lost 9 bases, and 15 bases lay between the germline ends. Germline V lookup: CDR1 WSHSY, CDR2 SAAADI. The CDR3 is made up of 14 amino acids. The CDR3 loop is CASSEAGPRGEQFF. CDR3 sequence (DNA): TGCGCCAGCAGTGAAGCAGGGCCCAGGGGTGAGCAGTTCTTC.

About this clone itself: Other nucleotide sequences in the sample specify the same CDR3. The chain has TRBV5-1 and TRBJ2-3, with 8 bases identical to TRBD2. The V gene end was trimmed by 0 bases and the J gene end by 3 bases; junction bases not matched to a gene: 3. The CDR3 is 15 amino acids. The germline CDR1 and CDR2 sequences are SGHRS and YFSETQ. The CDR3, as DNA: TGCGCCAGCAGCTTGGAGGCTAGCGGGACAGATACGCAGTATTTT. Translated, it gives CASSLEASGTDTQYF.

The rearrangement links TRBV6-4 to TRBJ2-6; 7 bases align to TRBD1. CDR3 length equals 16 residues. Germline V CDR1 and CDR2: MRHNA, SNTAGT. J gave up 4 bases and V 5 bases, and 8 bases lay outside the gene matches. CDR3 coding DNA: TGTGCCAGCAGTATAACAGGGGCTGCGGGGGCCAACGTCCTGACTTTC. Translating gives CASSITGAAGANVLTF.

This clone was found once. The chain recombines TRBV6-1 with TRBJ2-3; D unresolved. There are 13 residues in the CDR3. V lost 1 base to trimming and J lost 6 bases, with 8 bases between them. In germline, CDR1 is MNHNS, CDR2 SASEGT. The CDR3 DNA is TGTGCCAGCAGTGAAGAGAGTTGGGATACGCAGTATTTT. This sequence encodes CASSEESWDTQYF.

The CDR3 DNA sequence: TGTGCCAGCAGTCCGGACAGGGTTTTGCGTGGCTACACCTTC. Translated, it gives CASSPDRVLRGYTF. This rearrangement joins TRBV6-5 to TRBJ1-2, with 8 bases fitting TRBD1. CDR1 and CDR2 from the germline V gene are MNHEY and SVGAGI. V lost 5 bases to trimming and J lost 7 bases; unmatched junction nucleotides: 9. CDR3 length: 14 residues.

The chain employs TRBV5-1 and TRBJ2-7, with D hard to call. This CDR3 spans 14 amino acids. Germline V gives CDR1 SGHRS, CDR2 YFSETQ. V dropped 3 bases and J dropped 2 bases, with 12 bases sitting between them. CDR3 protein: CASSSVSMAYEQYF. The CDR3 DNA reads as TGCGCCAGCAGCTCCGTATCTATGGCCTACGAGCAGTACTTC.